The 18 T cell receptor beta chains listed next were all sequenced from one sample in a study of T cells in Graves' hyperthyroidism and ophthalmopathy. Using RNA transcripts as the source, TCR beta CDR3 regions were amplified. The HTBI primer set drove a first-round RT-PCR of the TCR CDR3. TCRdb re-called the multiplex PCR reads with MiXCR, one entry per CDR3 protein. This sample carries around 250,000 distinct CDR3 sequences, less than 15% of them seen once, and the ten largest clones take about an eighth. What was sequenced was blood. The receptors were sampled from a woman aged 40 to 50 with Graves' hyperthyroidism that later progressed to Graves' ophthalmopathy.

At least ten counts were recorded for this clonotype. CDR3 in DNA: TGTGCCAGCAGCCACCTGATGTCGGTTCCGGATACGCAGTATTTT. Residues: CASSHLMSVPDTQYF. The V gene is TRBV3-1, the J gene TRBJ2-3; no clear D. The CDR3 runs to 15 residues. Trimming removed 3 bases at V and 6 bases at J, with 16 bases between. Germline-derived CDR1 and CDR2 are LGHDT and YNNKEL (reference sequence).

Concerning this clonotype itself: This could be a read error, since a much larger clone is one nucleotide away. The genes are TRBV15 and TRBJ1-1; unclear D gene. This CDR3 has 11 amino acids. Germline V gene sequence: CDR1 LNHNV, CDR2 YYDKDF (reference sequence). The CDR3 coding sequence is TGTGCCACCAGCGACGAGGTTGAAGCTCTCTTT. This translates into CATSDEVEALF.

V and J are TRBV5-1 and TRBJ2-3; D remains unclear. CDR1 and CDR2 from the germline V gene are SGHRS and YFSETQ. This CDR3 has 15 amino acids. V was pared by 2 bases and J by 0 bases, with 10 bases between. CDR3 coding DNA: TGCGCCAGCAGCTTCGAACTACCAAGCACAGATACGCAGTATTTT. Translation: CASSFELPSTDTQYF. The variable domain in full, with the rest retrieved from reference TRBV5-1 and TRBJ2-3, is KAGVTQTPRYLIKTRGQQVTLSCSPISGHRSVSWYQQTPGQGLQFLFEYFSETQRNKGNFPGRFSGRQFSNSRSEMNVSTLELGDSALYLCASSFELPSTDTQYFGPGTRLTVL.

This clonotype was counted at least ten times. This chain links TRBV3-1 with TRBJ2-2; no reliable D call. This CDR3 is 13 amino acids long. CDR1 is LGHDT, CDR2 YNNKEL, per germline (reference sequence). V lost 3 bases and J lost 5, with 7 bases in between. DNA for the CDR3: TGTGCCAGCAGCCATGACATGACCGGGGAGCTGTTTTTT. As protein: CASSHDMTGELFF.

This clonotype has ten or more counts. The chain recombines TRBV27 with TRBJ2-1, with D perhaps TRBD2 (5 bases). Germline CDR1 is MNHEY and CDR2 is SMNVEV (reference sequence). V was trimmed by 5 bases and J by 6 bases, leaving 11 bases between them. The CDR3 is 13 amino acids. CDR3 nucleotide sequence: TGTGCCAGCAGTACTACTAGAGGCAATGAGCAGTTCTTC. Encoded protein: CASSTTRGNEQFF.

This clonotype occurred many times. The chain has TRBV19 and TRBJ2-5; 7 bases are a match to TRBD2. Germline CDR1 reads LNHDA; CDR2 reads SQIVND (reference sequence). V lost 4 bases to trimming and J lost 3 bases; unmatched junction nucleotides: 2. This CDR3 is 13 amino acids long. This CDR3 reads CASSTRGEETQYF. DNA for the CDR3: TGTGCCAGTAGTACTCGGGGGGAAGAGACCCAGTACTTC.

This clonotype was recorded many times. This chain joins TRBV9 and TRBJ1-1, with no clear D. CDR1 SGDLS and CDR2 YYNGEE come from the germline V gene. The CDR3 consists of 13 residues. V lost 3 bases, J lost 4 bases, and 10 bases lay in between. The CDR3 sequence is CASSATMATEAFF. The CDR3, as DNA: TGTGCCAGCAGCGCCACGATGGCCACTGAAGCTTTCTTT.

This clonotype was counted only a few times. This rearrangement joins TRBV13 to TRBJ1-1; D is undetermined. The V gene lost 0 bases and the J gene lost 1 base, with 6 bases spanning the gap. The CDR3 totals 14 residues. The germline V gene encodes CDR1 PRHDT and CDR2 FYEKMQ (reference sequence). The CDR3 sequence: CASSLGRGNTEAFF. The CDR3 DNA is TGTGCCAGCAGCTTAGGCCGAGGGAACACTGAAGCTTTCTTT.

In this sample, this clonotype turned up many times. The gene calls are TRBV28 and TRBJ1-5, with D hard to call. The germline V and J ends were trimmed by 2 bases and 9 bases, with 8 bases remaining between them. Germline V gene lookup returns CDR1 MDHEN and CDR2 SYDVKM. This CDR3 region has 12 residues. CDR3 sequence reads: CASSLPTTPQHF. CDR3 nucleotides: TGTGCCAGCAGTTTACCCACTACGCCCCAGCATTTT.

This clonotype was counted many times. This rearrangement joins TRBV12-3 or TRBV12-4 to TRBJ1-1; D call uncertain. V lost 1 base and J 0 bases, leaving 12 bases between the germline ends. The CDR3 contains 16 residues. CDR3: CASSLGQAPMNTEAFF. The CDR3 region has the DNA TGTGCCAGCAGTTTAGGGCAGGCCCCCATGAACACTGAAGCTTTCTTT.

At least ten counts were recorded for this clonotype. This chain connects TRBV18 to TRBJ2-3; D gene uncertain. V was cut by 2 bases and J by 1 base, with 10 bases left in between. Germline loops: CDR1 KGHSH, CDR2 LQKENI. The CDR3 consists of 15 residues. CDR3 sequence reads: CASSPGTAGTDTQYF. The CDR3 DNA reads as TGTGCCAGCTCACCAGGTACTGCAGGCACAGATACGCAGTATTTT. Combining the CDR3 with reference TRBV18 and TRBJ2-3 gives the whole variable domain NAGVMQNPRHLVRRRGQEARLRCSPMKGHSHVYWYRQLPEEGLKFMVYLQKENIIDESGMPKERFSAEFPKEGPSILRIQQVVRGDSAAYFCASSPGTAGTDTQYFGPGTRLTVL.

This clonotype was found many times. This chain joins TRBV28 and TRBJ2-7; 9 positions agree with TRBD2. CDR3 size: 13 residues. Per germline, CDR1 MDHEN and CDR2 SYDVKM. Losses at the gene ends were 6 bases for V and 3 bases for J; bases not matched to a gene: 3. CDR3 loop: CASRRSGSYEQYF. As DNA, the CDR3 is TGTGCCAGCAGACGTAGCGGGAGCTACGAGCAGTACTTC.

This clonotype has a handful of counts. A junction boundary mismatches the germline segment, possibly from a read error. The chain links TRBV7-6 to TRBJ1-4; TRBD1 matches at 10 bases. This CDR3 comprises 19 residues. In germline, CDR1 is SGHVS, CDR2 FNYEAQ. CDR3 loop: CASSFSPRDRGTTDEKLFF. Written as DNA, the CDR3 is TGTGCCAGCAGCTTTTCCCCCCGGGACAGGGGTACAACTGATGAAAAACTGTTTTTT.

This clonotype was seen ten or more times. The chain links TRBV7-8 to TRBJ1-2; D is undetermined. This CDR3 region has 15 residues. CDR1 and CDR2 from the germline V gene are SGHVS and FQNEAQ. Trimming left V 5 bases short and J 3 bases short, with 16 bases between. Written as DNA, the CDR3 is TGTGCCAGCAGCCCAGGTCCGGCTTTCTACTATGGCTACACCTTC. It specifies CASSPGPAFYYGYTF.

Concerning this clonotype itself: A junction end diverges from the germline sequence, so it may reflect a read error. J is TRBJ1-1 and V is TRBV11-2; 7 bases align to TRBD1. This CDR3 comprises 15 residues. Germline V gene sequence: CDR1 SGHAT, CDR2 FQNNGV. CDR3 sequence reads: CAGSLYRGLSAEAFF. The CDR3, as DNA: TGTGCCGGCAGCTTATACAGGGGTCTGAGCGCTGAAGCTTTCTTT. The full variable domain, completed using reference TRBV11-2 and TRBJ1-1, is EAGVAQSPRYKIIEKRQSVAFWCNPISGHATLYWYQQILGQGPKLLIQFQNNGVVDDSQLPKDRFSAERLKGVDSTLKIQPAKLEDSAVYLCAGSLYRGLSAEAFFGQGTRLTVV.

This clonotype was seen more than once but under ten times. The rearrangement links TRBV9 to TRBJ1-3; the D is unclear. Trimming took 4 bases from V and 8 from J, leaving 19 bases between them. Germline V gene sequence: CDR1 SGDLS, CDR2 YYNGEE. CDR3 length equals 15 residues. The CDR3 here is CASSPRAGLRDTIYF. CDR3 nucleotides: TGTGCCAGCAGCCCCCGGGCCGGCCTTCGGGACACCATATATTTT.

Only a few counts were recorded for this clonotype. This chain uses TRBV20-1 with TRBJ2-3, with 8 bases identical to TRBD2. The V and J ends lost 3 bases and 2 bases, in that order; junction bases with no gene match: 13. This CDR3 comprises 17 residues. The germline CDR1 and CDR2 sequences are DFQATT and SNEGSKA (reference sequence). CDR3 nucleotides: TGCAGTGCTAGGGACCTAATCCTAGCGGGTTTCACAGATACGCAGTATTTT. The encoded protein is CSARDLILAGFTDTQYF.

This clonotype was counted many times. CDR3 protein: CASSSLQREGPDTQYF. The DNA for the CDR3 is TGCGCCAGCAGCTCCCTACAGCGGGAGGGCCCAGATACGCAGTATTTT. The gene calls are TRBV5-1 and TRBJ2-3, with 10 bases matching TRBD2. There are 16 residues in the CDR3. J lost 4 bases, V lost 3 bases, and 8 bases had no gene match. The V gene's germline CDR1 is SGHRS and CDR2 YFSETQ. Looking up the rest from reference TRBV5-1 and TRBJ2-3 gives the full variable domain: KAGVTQTPRYLIKTRGQQVTLSCSPISGHRSVSWYQQTPGQGLQFLFEYFSETQRNKGNFPGRFSGRQFSNSRSEMNVSTLELGDSALYLCASSSLQREGPDTQYFGPGTRLTVL.